This T cell receptor beta chain was documented in a study of T cell responses to AZD1222 COVID-19 vaccine. About the study: Pooled samples include second doses given at about 4 or 12 weeks. The study, taken as a whole, reports: Donors were largely white British and mainly female; clonal diversity was possibly underestimated. A reported finding is that nearly half of spike-specific TCRs target unmutated variant regions. The breadth and depth of Spike-specific TCRs increased once two AZD1222 doses had been given.

This clone was detected a few times. Its antigen is undetermined. The table came from immunoSEQ multiplex PCR; TCRdb's copy has only in-frame clones and leaves some out. The top ten clones hold 5.5% to 7% of a sample with roughly 90,000 clones, approximately 83% of them seen once. The CDR3 sequence is 13 residues long. CDR1 is SGHAT, CDR2 FQNNGV, per germline. V was trimmed by 5 bases and J by 6 bases, leaving 11 bases between them. The TCR originated in an adult in good health. V usage is TRBV11-2 and J usage is TRBJ1-5; D remains ambiguous. The source was peripheral blood, collected on day 0 of AZD1222 vaccination. CDR3 in amino acids: CASSRSASQPQHF. The CDR3, as DNA: TGTGCCAGCAGCCGCTCCGCGAGTCAGCCCCAGCATTTT.